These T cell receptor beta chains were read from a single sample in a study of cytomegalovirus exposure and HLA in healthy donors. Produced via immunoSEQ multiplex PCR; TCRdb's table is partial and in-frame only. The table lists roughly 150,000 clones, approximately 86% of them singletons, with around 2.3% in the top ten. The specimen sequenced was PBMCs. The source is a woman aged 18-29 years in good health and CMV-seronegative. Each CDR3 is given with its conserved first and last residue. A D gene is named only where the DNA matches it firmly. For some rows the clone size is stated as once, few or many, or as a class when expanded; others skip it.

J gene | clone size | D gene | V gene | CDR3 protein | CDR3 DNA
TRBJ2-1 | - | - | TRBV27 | CASSPGGIHNEQFF | TGTGCCAGCAGTCCAGGGGGGATTCACAATGAGCAGTTCTTC
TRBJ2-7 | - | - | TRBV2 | CASSEGIRGYYEQYF | TGTGCCAGCAGTGAAGGAATCAGGGGATACTACGAGCAGTACTTC
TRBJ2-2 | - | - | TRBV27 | CASSFGRNTGELFF | TGTGCCAGCAGTTTCGGTAGGAACACCGGGGAGCTGTTTTTT
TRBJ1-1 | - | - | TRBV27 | CASNSPPSKNTEAFF | TGTGCCAGCAACTCCCCCCCCTCCAAGAACACTGAAGCTTTCTTT
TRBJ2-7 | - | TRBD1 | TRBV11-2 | CASSLLTGSRGEQYF | TGTGCCAGCAGCTTACTGACAGGGTCCAGGGGCGAGCAGTACTTC
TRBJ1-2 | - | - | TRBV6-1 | CASSDFGQGRFTDYGYTF | TGTGCCAGCAGTGACTTTGGGCAGGGGAGATTTACAGACTATGGCTACACCTTC
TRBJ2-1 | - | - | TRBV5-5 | CASSLRRSSYNEQFF | TGTGCCAGCAGCTTGAGGAGGAGCTCCTACAATGAGCAGTTCTTC
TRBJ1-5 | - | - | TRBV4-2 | CASSQDEQGNGNQPQHF | TGTGCCAGCAGCCAGGACGAACAGGGAAATGGCAATCAGCCCCAGCATTTT
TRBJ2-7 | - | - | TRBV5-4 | CASSRAGGTVSYEQYF | TGTGCCAGCAGCCGAGCTGGCGGGACAGTCTCCTACGAGCAGTACTTC
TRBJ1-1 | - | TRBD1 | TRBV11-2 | CASSWTGVGTEAFF | TGTGCCAGCAGCTGGACAGGGGTCGGCACTGAAGCTTTCTTT
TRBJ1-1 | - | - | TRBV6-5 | CASSYEQGNTEAFF | TGTGCCAGCAGTTACGAGCAGGGGAACACTGAAGCTTTCTTT
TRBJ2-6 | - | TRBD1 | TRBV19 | CASSPSIYRGLTGANVLTF | TGTGCCAGTAGTCCCTCTATTTACAGGGGGTTAACTGGGGCCAACGTCCTGACTTTC
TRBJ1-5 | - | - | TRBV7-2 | CASSSISGGAQHF | TGTGCCAGCAGCTCTATATCCGGGGGGGCCCAGCATTTT
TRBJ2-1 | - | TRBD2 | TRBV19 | CASSIIFGGLAGVGTYNEQFF | TGTGCCAGTAGTATTATCTTCGGCGGACTAGCGGGAGTGGGCACCTACAATGAGCAGTTCTTC
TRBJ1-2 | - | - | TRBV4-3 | CASSPRYDSANYGYTF | TGCGCCAGCAGCCCCCGATACGACAGCGCTAACTATGGCTACACCTTC
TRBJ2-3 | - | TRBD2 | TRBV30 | CAWRTSVTQYF | TGTGCCTGGAGGACTAGCGTTACGCAGTATTTT
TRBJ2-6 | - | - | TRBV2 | CASTVSGANVLTF | TGTGCCAGCACAGTCTCTGGGGCCAACGTCCTGACTTTC
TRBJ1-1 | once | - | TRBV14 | CASSQLARGGKAFF | TGTGCCAGCAGCCAGCTGGCGAGAGGGGGTAAAGCTTTCTTT
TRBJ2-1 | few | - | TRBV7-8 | CASSLPSGEQFF | TGTGCCAGCAGCTTACCTAGTGGTGAGCAGTTCTTC
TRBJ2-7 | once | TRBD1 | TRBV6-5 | CASSYYIGTEYEQYF | TGTGCCAGCAGTTACTATATCGGGACAGAGTACGAGCAGTACTTC
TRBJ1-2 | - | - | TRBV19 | CASSIDGNYGYTF | TGTGCCAGTAGTATAGACGGTAACTATGGCTACACCTTC
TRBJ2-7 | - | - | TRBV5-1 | CASRERPPREQYF | TGCGCCAGCAGGGAACGGCCGCCTAGGGAGCAGTACTTC
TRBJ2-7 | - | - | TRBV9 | CASSVGGAPYEQYF | TGTGCCAGCAGCGTAGGTGGGGCCCCCTACGAGCAGTACTTC
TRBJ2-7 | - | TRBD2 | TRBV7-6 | CASSLVAAGGGDEQYF | TGTGCCAGCAGCTTAGTGGCAGCGGGAGGGGGGGACGAGCAGTACTTC
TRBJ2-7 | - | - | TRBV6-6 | CASSYDSPYEQYF | TGTGCCAGCAGCTACGACTCGCCCTACGAGCAGTACTTC
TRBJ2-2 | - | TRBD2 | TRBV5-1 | CASSFPLRMLAGAYSSNTGELFF | TGCGCCAGCAGCTTTCCCTTGAGGATGCTAGCGGGAGCCTACAGCTCTAACACCGGGGAGCTGTTTTTT
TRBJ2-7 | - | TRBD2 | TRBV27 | CASSATSGIRYEQYF | TGTGCCAGCAGTGCGACTAGCGGGATAAGATACGAGCAGTACTTC
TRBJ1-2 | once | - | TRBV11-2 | CASSRGLDGYTF | TGTGCCAGCAGCCGAGGGTTAGACGGCTACACCTTC
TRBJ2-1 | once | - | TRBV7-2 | CASSLGLLSSYNEQFF | TGTGCCAGCAGCTTAGGACTACTGAGCTCCTACAATGAGCAGTTCTTC
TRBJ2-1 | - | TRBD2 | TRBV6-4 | CASSDSNGGSNEQFF | TGTGCCAGCAGTGACTCAAACGGGGGGAGCAATGAGCAGTTCTTC
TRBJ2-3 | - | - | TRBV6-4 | CASSDRVGGTDTQYF | TGTGCCAGCAGTGACAGGGTAGGGGGCACAGATACGCAGTATTTT
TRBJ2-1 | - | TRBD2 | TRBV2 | CASSDSGGAYNEQFF | TGTGCCAGCAGTGATAGCGGGGGGGCCTACAATGAGCAGTTCTTC
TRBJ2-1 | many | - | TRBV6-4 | CASSGDTYNEQFF | TGTGCCAGCAGTGGGGACACCTACAATGAGCAGTTCTTC
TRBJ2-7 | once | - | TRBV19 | CASSTPDRTYEQYF | TGTGCCAGTAGTACCCCCGACAGAACCTACGAGCAGTACTTC
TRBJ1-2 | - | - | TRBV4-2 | CASSPGEGALNYGYTF | TGTGCCAGCAGCCCTGGGGAAGGGGCCTTAAACTATGGCTACACCTTC
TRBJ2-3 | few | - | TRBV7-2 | CASSSYTDTQYF | TGTGCCAGCAGCTCCTACACAGATACGCAGTATTTT
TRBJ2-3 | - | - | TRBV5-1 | CASSSLRTNTDTQYF | TGCGCCAGCAGCTCCCTTAGGACTAACACAGATACGCAGTATTTT
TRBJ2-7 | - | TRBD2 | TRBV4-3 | CASSPGPSGTGDEQYF | TGCGCCAGCAGCCCGGGACCTAGCGGGACGGGGGACGAGCAGTACTTC
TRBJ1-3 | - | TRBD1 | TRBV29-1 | CSVKNRGSRGNTIYF | TGCAGCGTTAAAAACAGGGGAAGTCGTGGAAACACCATATATTTT
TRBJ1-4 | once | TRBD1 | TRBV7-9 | CASSYTGEGGEKLFF | TGTGCCAGCAGCTACACAGGGGAAGGGGGTGAAAAACTGTTTTTT